The rows below give T cell receptor beta chains drawn from one sample of a study of T cell repertoires in cytomegalovirus infection. TCRdb independently ran MiXCR on the reads; one entry per CDR3 protein. Among over 150,000 distinct CDR3 sequences, roughly a fifth were seen once, and the ten largest hold about 2.9%. The sequencing sample was made of PBMCs. The source of these receptors is a human donor in good health (CMV status not recorded). Some clones in this sample may be carry-over from other donors' samples. Both conserved end residues are part of each CDR3. A D gene is named only where the DNA matches it firmly. Clone size, where shown, is once, few, many, or a class for clones that have expanded.

TRBV7-2	TRBD2	TRBJ2-7	many	TGTGCCAGCAGCAAACTAGCGGGAGTTCAAGCGTACGAGCAGTACTTC	CASSKLAGVQAYEQYF
TRBV12-5	TRBD1	TRBJ2-1	NA	TGTGCTAGTGCTCGAGGACAGGGTTTTGATGAGCAGTTCTTC	CASARGQGFDEQFF
TRBV29-1	TRBD2	TRBJ2-1	few	TGCAGCGCCGCCCCTAGCGGGGCATACAATGAGCAGTTCTTC	CSAAPSGAYNEQFF
TRBV7-9	NA	TRBJ2-1	few	TGTGCCAGCAGCTCCACAGGGTTCGGGTACAATGAGCAGTTCTTC	CASSSTGFGYNEQFF
TRBV18	TRBD2	TRBJ2-1	few	TGTGCCAGCTCACCACTAGAGGTAGCGGGATACAATGAGCAGTTCTTC	CASSPLEVAGYNEQFF
TRBV12-3/TRBV12-4	TRBD1	TRBJ1-1	many	TGTGCCAGCAACAGGGGGAACACTGAAGCTTTCTTT	CASNRGNTEAFF
TRBV5-4	NA	TRBJ1-2	NA	TGTGCCAGCAGCGTTCCAGCCCTGGGGCGGTTACGTAACTATGGCTACACCTTC	CASSVPALGRLRNYGYTF
TRBV7-9	NA	TRBJ2-5	NA	TGTGCCAGCAGCTTTCAAACGGAGACCCAGTACTTC	CASSFQTETQYF
TRBV6-1	NA	TRBJ2-3	NA	TGTGCCAGCAGTTCTAAGAGCACAGATACGCAGTATTTT	CASSSKSTDTQYF
TRBV12-3/TRBV12-4	NA	TRBJ1-5	many	TGTGCCAGCAGTACCCGGACCGATCAGCCCCAGCATTTT	CASSTRTDQPQHF
TRBV7-6	NA	TRBJ2-5	many	TGTGCCAGCAGCTTATCTCCGGACCAACCCAGTTACTTC	CASSLSPDQPSYF
TRBV2	NA	TRBJ2-5	NA	TGTGCCAGCACCCGGTATCCCCAAGAGACCCAGTACTTC	CASTRYPQETQYF
TRBV6-1	NA	TRBJ2-6	few	TGTGCCAGCAGCCACGGGGGTGCTGGGGCCAACGTCCTGACTTTC	CASSHGGAGANVLTF
TRBV15	NA	TRBJ2-5	NA	TGTGCCACCAGCAGAAGCCGTTCAGAGACCCAGTACTTC	CATSRSRSETQYF
TRBV7-2	TRBD2	TRBJ2-5	many	TGTGCCAGCAGCTTCTATGGGGGTGGCGGGAGCCCAAGGGAAGAGACCCAGTACTTC	CASSFYGGGGSPREETQYF
TRBV12-3/TRBV12-4	NA	TRBJ2-1	few	TGTGCCAGCAGTTTCGAGGGGTACAATGAGCAGTTCTTC	CASSFEGYNEQFF
TRBV7-2	NA	TRBJ2-1	many	TGTGCCAGCAGCCTCCGGCCCGACAATGAGCAGTTCTTC	CASSLRPDNEQFF
TRBV12-3/TRBV12-4	NA	TRBJ2-1	many	TGTGCCAGCGCCCTGGGGCAGACTTACAATGAGCAGTTCTTC	CASALGQTYNEQFF